One and the same sample provided the 4 T cell receptor beta chains below, sequenced in a study of control samples from healthy donors and cancer patients. Measured with immunoSEQ multiplex PCR; TCRdb has only the in-frame clones, and not every one. The table has about 95,000 clones, 85% seen once. Sample: blood. The source is a man aged 25 to 45 in good health.

The rearrangement links TRBV3-1 (or the pseudogene TRBV3-2) to TRBJ2-2; TRBD2 matches at 14 bases. This CDR3 has 18 residues. Germline trimming cut 4 bases from V and 0 bases from J; bases unmatched to any gene: 4. The germline V gene has CDR1 LGHDT and CDR2 YNNKEL (reference sequence). The CDR3 DNA follows: TGTGCCAGCAGCCGAGGACTAGCGGGGGGAACGAACACCGGGGAGCTGTTTTTT. It translates to CASSRGLAGGTNTGELFF.

The chain recombines TRBV19 with TRBJ1-1; the D is unclear. The V end lost 5 bases, the J end lost 5 bases, and 15 bases lay between the germline ends. The CDR3 has 14 residues. Per the germline V gene, CDR1 is LNHDA and CDR2 is SQIVND (reference sequence). The CDR3 coding sequence is TGTGCCAGTAGTGATCCCGGGGAAGGAACTGAAGCTTTCTTT. Its translation: CASSDPGEGTEAFF.

To note about this clone: The same CDR3 can be traced to other DNA sequences in this sample. In DNA, the CDR3 is TGTGCCAGCAGTTCACATGGGACAAGAGAGACCCAGTACTTC. It translates to CASSSHGTRETQYF. The chain joins TRBV27 to TRBJ2-5, with a weak D call TRBD1 (6 bases). Trimming stripped 4 bases from V and 4 bases from J, with 13 bases between. This CDR3 contains 14 residues. In germline, CDR1 is MNHEY, CDR2 SMNVEV (reference sequence).

This chain links TRBV5-6 with TRBJ1-1; D is perhaps TRBD1 (6 bases). Germline V gene lookup returns CDR1 SGHDT and CDR2 YYEEEE. V dropped 4 bases and J dropped 4 bases, with 11 bases sitting between them. The CDR3 contains 13 residues. The CDR3 DNA reads TGTGCCAGCAGCCTCAGCAGGGGCACTGAAGCTTTCTTT. Its protein is CASSLSRGTEAFF. Full variable domain (remainder filled in from reference TRBV5-6 and TRBJ1-1): DAGVTQSPTHLIKTRGQQVTLRCSPKSGHDTVSWYQQALGQGPQFIFQYYEEEERQRGNFPDRFSGHQFPNYSSELNVNALLLGDSALYLCASSLSRGTEAFFGQGTRLTVV.